These 20 T cell receptor beta chains originate from one sample sequenced in a study of T cells after yellow fever vaccination. One entry per CDR3 protein, called by TCRdb with MiXCR from the 5' RACE reads. The sample yields under 250,000 distinct CDR3 sequences, 3.2% seen once. The starting material was CD4+ T cells sorted from PBMCs, obtained 10 days after the yellow fever booster vaccination. The receptor source for this set is a man younger than 30 who received the YFV17D yellow fever vaccine.

There are many counts of this clonotype. The chain combines TRBV4-2 with TRBJ1-2, with D uncertain. Germline CDR1 reads LGHNA; CDR2 reads YNFKEQ. Trimming shortened V by 1 base and J by 1 base, and 10 bases separated the two germline ends. CDR3 length: 15 amino acids. The CDR3 sequence is CASSQAHNRNYGYTF. The CDR3 DNA follows: TGTGCCAGCAGCCAAGCCCATAACCGTAACTATGGCTACACCTTC.

The rearrangement uses TRBV20-1 and TRBJ2-1; 9 nucleotides agree with TRBD2. Unmatched junction bases numbered 5, after V lost 6 bases and J lost 2 bases. This CDR3 is built from 14 residues. CDR1 is DFQATT and CDR2 is SNEGSKA in the germline V gene (reference sequence). CDR3 coding DNA: TGCAGTGCCACCCTAGCGGGACCCTACAATGAGCAGTTCTTC. It translates to CSATLAGPYNEQFF.

The CDR3 here is CSARGGFSYNEQFF. CDR3 DNA: TGCAGTGCTAGAGGCGGGTTCTCCTACAATGAGCAGTTCTTC. The J gene is TRBJ2-1, the V gene TRBV20-1; possible D gene TRBD2, 5 bases. This CDR3 spans 14 amino acids. V was cut by 1 base and J by 0 bases, with 7 bases left in between. From germline, CDR1 is DFQATT and CDR2 SNEGSKA (reference sequence).

This clonotype came up many times. V is TRBV7-9 and J is TRBJ1-2; the D gene is possibly TRBD1 (5 bases). V dropped 5 bases and J dropped 3 bases, with 16 bases sitting between them. Germline V gene sequence: CDR1 SEHNR, CDR2 FQNEAQ (reference sequence). The CDR3 spans 15 residues. The CDR3 spells CASSLQNGGYYGYTF. CDR3 bases: TGTGCCAGCAGCCTCCAGAACGGGGGATACTATGGCTACACCTTC.

This clonotype was observed a handful of times. The chain employs TRBV5-1 and TRBJ2-3; maybe TRBD2 (6 bases). The CDR3 runs to 17 residues. Germline CDR1 and CDR2: SGHRS and YFSETQ. The V gene lost 0 bases and the J gene lost 2 bases, with 16 bases spanning the gap. This CDR3 reads CASSLARAGTATDTQYF. The CDR3 coding sequence is TGCGCCAGCAGCTTGGCCCGGGCGGGGACCGCCACAGATACGCAGTATTTT.

This clonotype was found many times. This chain uses TRBV20-1 with TRBJ2-7, with 10 positions matching TRBD2. V lost 5 bases to trimming and J lost 5 bases; unmatched junction nucleotides: 3. The germline V gene has CDR1 DFQATT and CDR2 SNEGSKA (reference sequence). This CDR3 is built from 12 residues. CDR3 nucleotide sequence: TGCAGTGCTCCTCTAGCGGGGGACGAGCAGTACTTC. This gives the protein CSAPLAGDEQYF.

This clonotype was detected a few times. CDR3 DNA sequence: TGTGCCAGCAGACCCAAACCGGGACATTGGCAAGATACGCAGTATTTT. This translates into CASRPKPGHWQDTQYF. The rearrangement uses TRBV6-5 and TRBJ2-3, with a weak D call TRBD1 (6 bases). Germline CDR1 MNHEY, CDR2 SVGAGI. The CDR3 spans 16 residues. Trimming cost V 6 bases and J 5 bases, with 21 bases left between them.

This clonotype was found a few times. The V and J genes are TRBV24-1 and TRBJ2-1, with 10 bases lining up with TRBD1. Germline V gene lookup returns CDR1 KGHDR and CDR2 SFDVKD. After removal of 5 bases from V and 5 bases from J, the junction contained 11 bases not matched to a gene. CDR3 length equals 17 residues. The CDR3 loop is CATSVRQGQGKHNEQFF. CDR3 DNA sequence: TGTGCCACCAGTGTTAGGCAGGGACAGGGGAAACACAATGAGCAGTTCTTC.

This clonotype has just a few counts. This rearrangement joins TRBV11-2 to TRBJ2-7, with D tentatively TRBD1 (5 bases). Germline values: CDR1 SGHAT, CDR2 FQNNGV. The CDR3 is 15 amino acids. The V end lost 4 bases, the J end lost 1 base, and 14 bases lay between the germline ends. CDR3 coding DNA: TGTGCCAGCAGCTCGCTGTCCAGGGTATCCTACGAGCAGTACGTC. Protein sequence: CASSSLSRVSYEQYV.

The sample holds a few counts of this clonotype. J is TRBJ1-2 and V is TRBV4-3, with TRBD1 matching over 10 bases. V was pared by 4 bases and J by 8 bases, with 7 bases of the junction left unmatched. CDR1 and CDR2 (germline): LGHNA, YSLEER. The length of the CDR3 is 14 residues. CDR3 nucleotides: TGCGCCAGCAGCCGCGAGGGACAGGGGAACGGCTACACCTTC. Its translation is CASSREGQGNGYTF.

Ten or more counts support this clonotype. The chain has TRBV5-4 and TRBJ2-3, with D possibly being TRBD1 (7 bases). V lost 4 bases to trimming and J lost 5 bases, with 14 bases between them. The CDR3 has 14 residues. CDR1 and CDR2 (germline): SGHNT, YYREEE (reference sequence). Here the CDR3 DNA reads TGTGCCAGCAGCGCCCGACAGGGAGGAGATACGCAGTATTTT. Protein: CASSARQGGDTQYF.

The chain employs TRBV19 and TRBJ1-1; D is undetermined. The germline V gene has CDR1 LNHDA and CDR2 SQIVND (reference sequence). The CDR3 has 16 residues. The V end was cut by 4 bases, the J end by 1 base, with 16 bases between. The CDR3: CASSTRFYPGNTEAFF. For the CDR3, the DNA is TGTGCCAGTAGTACCCGGTTCTACCCGGGGAACACTGAAGCTTTCTTT.

This clonotype came up a few times. This rearrangement joins TRBV15 to TRBJ2-1; tentatively, D is TRBD1 (5 bases). Germline-derived CDR1 and CDR2 are LNHNV and YYDKDF (reference sequence). The length of the CDR3 is 13 residues. Trimming removed 6 bases from V and 10 bases from J, with 16 bases in between. CDR3 sequence reads: CATSQTEVVEQFF. CDR3 DNA sequence: TGTGCCACCAGTCAGACAGAGGTTGTGGAGCAGTTCTTC.

This clonotype was detected many times. The rearrangement uses TRBV28 and TRBJ2-1, with 7 nucleotides matching TRBD1. Trimming cost V 6 bases and J 4 bases; bases outside gene matches: 6. Germline CDR1 reads MDHEN; CDR2 reads SYDVKM. The CDR3 consists of 14 residues. Here the CDR3 DNA reads TGTGCCAGCAGGCCGGGACAGATTTACAATGAGCAGTTCTTC. It yields the protein CASRPGQIYNEQFF.

Many counts were recorded for this clonotype. The genes are TRBV7-8 and TRBJ2-7; 12 bases fit TRBD2. This CDR3 is built from 17 residues. Germline CDR1 and CDR2: SGHVS and FQNEAQ. J lost 4 bases, V lost 1 base, and 8 bases had no gene match. CDR3: CASSLVLASGGAYEQYF. DNA for the CDR3: TGTGCCAGCAGCTTAGTACTGGCTAGCGGGGGGGCTTACGAGCAGTACTTC.

This clonotype appeared many times. DNA of the CDR3: TGCGCCAGCAGCCCCGAAGCGGGCCTCACCGACCGTCTGGATACGCAGTATTTT. Amino acid sequence: CASSPEAGLTDRLDTQYF. This chain uses TRBV5-1 with TRBJ2-3; TRBD2 is a possible D gene (6 bases). The V gene's germline CDR1 is SGHRS and CDR2 YFSETQ. The V and J ends lost 4 bases and 6 bases respectively, with 27 bases between them. This CDR3 has 18 residues.

This clonotype came up a few times. The chain recombines TRBV18 with TRBJ1-5; perhaps TRBD1 as D (6 bases). The CDR3 contains 15 residues. The germline V and J ends were trimmed by 6 bases and 2 bases, with 14 bases remaining between them. Germline assignment: CDR1 KGHSH and CDR2 LQKENI. The chain's CDR3 is CASSRQGYGNQPQHF. Written as DNA, the CDR3 is TGTGCCAGCTCCCGTCAGGGGTACGGCAATCAGCCCCAGCATTTT.

At least ten counts were recorded for this clonotype. The chain is built from TRBV3-1 and TRBJ2-2; 8 bases fit TRBD2. Germline V CDR1 and CDR2: LGHDT, YNNKEL (reference sequence). J was trimmed by 0 bases and V by 1 base; bases with no gene match: 4. The length of the CDR3 is 17 residues. Here the CDR3 DNA reads TGTGCCAGCAGCCAAGTCAGCGGGGGCGCGAACACCGGGGAGCTGTTTTTT. The encoded protein is CASSQVSGGANTGELFF.

In this sample, this clonotype turned up many times. The chain couples TRBV7-8 to TRBJ2-3; TRBD1 agrees at 9 bases. The CDR3 consists of 16 residues. Trimming took 5 bases from V and 4 from J; bases not matched to a gene: 10. Germline loops: CDR1 SGHVS, CDR2 FQNEAQ. The CDR3 sequence: CASSPFTGGLADTQYF. The CDR3 bases are TGTGCCAGCAGCCCCTTCACAGGGGGCCTCGCAGATACGCAGTATTTT.

This clonotype was detected many times. The rearrangement links TRBV7-9 to TRBJ1-5; D remains unclear. The CDR3 has 14 residues. V dropped 5 bases and J dropped 4 bases, with 12 bases sitting between them. Germline V gene sequence: CDR1 SEHNR, CDR2 FQNEAQ (reference sequence). CDR3 nucleotides: TGTGCCAGCAGCCCTGGCTGGGCGAATCAGCCCCAGCATTTT. This translates into CASSPGWANQPQHF.